This T cell receptor beta chain was obtained from a study of blood T cell repertoires in COVID-19. Study-level background: From the United States, Italy and Spain came samples of acute and convalescent COVID-19.

From germline, CDR1 is MNHNY and CDR2 SVGAGI (reference sequence). The CDR3 sequence is 15 residues long. Source study methods: Researchers report that nucleated cell counts were estimated from reference gene primer amplification. Profiling relied on immunoSEQ multiplex PCR, and the TCRdb table lists in-frame clones only, not all of them. V, J and clone size are taken as reported in that table, and D and trimming were inferred from the DNA itself. Among 250,000 to 300,000 clones, over 75% were seen once, and the ten largest hold around 0.78%. This TCR was recovered from a woman aged 25 to 39 with acute or convalescent COVID-19. The sample consisted of peripheral blood. The chain joins TRBV6-6 to TRBJ2-2; 10 nucleotides agree with TRBD1. The CDR3 sequence: CTAVRTGGNTGELFF. CDR3 sequence (DNA): TGTACCGCGGTCCGGACAGGGGGAAACACCGGGGAGCTGTTTTTT.